This is a list of T cell receptor beta chains from one sample in a study of blood T cell repertoires in COVID-19. The protocol was immunoSEQ multiplex PCR, while the TCRdb copy is restricted to in-frame clones and leaves out a portion. The table shows about 350,000 clones, with 89% occurring only once. The sample consisted of peripheral blood. These receptors all stem from a woman aged 55-69 years with COVID-19, enrolled during active disease. Both conserved end residues are part of each CDR3. The order of the fields is J gene, D gene, clone size, V gene, CDR3 protein, CDR3 DNA. The D gene is left open where the match is weak. Size values are once, few and many counts, or a class for expanded clones, and some rows have none.

TRBJ2-3,NA,NA,TRBV27,CASSLSRQNTDTQYF,TGTGCCAGCAGTTTATCGAGGCAGAACACAGATACGCAGTATTTT
TRBJ2-5,TRBD2,NA,TRBV5-1,CASTGLAGSQETQYF,TGCGCCAGCACTGGACTAGCGGGGAGTCAAGAGACCCAGTACTTC
TRBJ2-4,NA,NA,TRBV7-6,CASSLRQKKNIQYF,TGTGCCAGCAGCTTAAGACAGAAAAAAAACATTCAGTACTTC
TRBJ2-3,TRBD2,once,TRBV2,CASREERGARDTQYF,TGTGCCAGCAGGGAGGAGCGGGGGGCGCGGGATACGCAGTATTTT
TRBJ1-2,NA,NA,TRBV5-1,CASSFGGLEAMRYTF,TGCGCCAGTAGCTTCGGTGGCCTAGAGGCTATGCGCTACACCTTC
TRBJ1-3,NA,NA,TRBV9,CASTRAELSGNTIYF,TGTGCCAGCACCAGGGCCGAACTTTCTGGAAACACCATATATTTT
TRBJ1-2,NA,NA,TRBV30,CGLSSVRGYTF,TGTGGACTGAGTTCAGTTCGCGGCTACACCTTC
TRBJ2-7,NA,NA,TRBV5-6,CASSLRAGIPEQYF,TGTGCCAGCAGCTTGCGGGCAGGGATTCCCGAGCAGTACTTC
TRBJ2-5,TRBD2,NA,TRBV5-6,CASRAREGPSKETQYF,TGTGCCAGCAGGGCCCGGGAGGGCCCATCGAAAGAGACCCAGTACTTC
TRBJ2-2,NA,NA,TRBV24-1,CATSPARDTGELFF,TGTGCCACCAGTCCAGCGAGGGACACCGGGGAGCTGTTTTTT
TRBJ1-4,NA,NA,TRBV2,CASSPSFNEKLFF,TGTGCCAGCAGTCCTAGTTTTAATGAAAAACTGTTTTTT
TRBJ1-1,NA,NA,TRBV29-1,CSVATVNTEAFF,TGCAGCGTAGCGACTGTGAACACTGAAGCTTTCTTT
TRBJ2-6,NA,few,TRBV27,CASSFDSRRVGANVLTF,TGTGCCAGCAGTTTTGATTCCAGGAGGGTTGGGGCCAACGTCCTGACTTTC
TRBJ1-2,TRBD1,once,TRBV11-2,CASSPTGGASYGYTF,TGTGCCAGCAGCCCGACAGGGGGCGCAAGCTATGGCTACACCTTC
TRBJ2-3,NA,NA,TRBV7-8,CASSALGPATDTQYF,TGTGCCAGCAGCGCCTTGGGGCCCGCCACAGATACGCAGTATTTT
TRBJ2-7,NA,NA,TRBV7-6,CASSLAVQGPYEQYF,TGTGCCAGCAGCTTAGCGGTTCAGGGCCCCTACGAGCAGTACTTC
TRBJ1-1,NA,NA,TRBV20-1,CSATSDTEAFF,TGCAGTGCTACCTCGGACACTGAAGCTTTCTTT
TRBJ1-2,NA,NA,TRBV5-5,CASSLGRVGEGGYTF,TGTGCCAGCAGCTTGGGCCGCGTAGGGGAAGGCGGCTACACCTTC
TRBJ2-3,TRBD1,NA,TRBV7-6,CASSWTGGGTDTQYF,TGTGCCAGCAGCTGGACAGGGGGCGGCACAGATACGCAGTATTTT
TRBJ2-7,NA,NA,TRBV27,CASSLSRRGYEQYF,TGTGCCAGCAGTTTATCGCGGCGGGGATACGAGCAGTACTTC
TRBJ2-2,TRBD1,NA,TRBV19,CASLDRGKTGELFF,TGTGCCAGTCTGGACAGGGGGAAGACCGGGGAGCTGTTTTTT
TRBJ1-6,NA,NA,TRBV14,CASSQQHSPTSPLHF,TGTGCCAGCAGCCAGCAGCACAGCCCAACTTCACCCCTCCACTTT
TRBJ2-1,NA,NA,TRBV18,CASSPNPGHRGVDNEQFF,TGTGCCAGCTCTCCTAACCCGGGACACCGAGGGGTCGACAATGAGCAGTTCTTC
TRBJ1-1,NA,once,TRBV7-8,CASGDTEAFF,TGTGCTTCGGGGGACACTGAAGCTTTCTTT
TRBJ2-7,TRBD2,NA,TRBV10-3,CATLGGAYEQYF,TGTGCCACCCTCGGGGGGGCCTACGAGCAGTACTTC
TRBJ2-7,TRBD1,few,TRBV4-1,CASSQGGQGSYEQYF,TGCGCCAGCAGCCAAGGGGGACAGGGGTCCTACGAGCAGTACTTC
TRBJ1-2,TRBD1,few,TRBV6-5,CASRTGARNYGYTF,TGTGCCAGCAGGACAGGGGCGAGGAACTATGGCTACACCTTC
TRBJ1-2,TRBD1,NA,TRBV4-1,CASSQGPHITGEAYGYTF,TGCGCCAGCAGCCAAGGCCCGCATATTACAGGGGAGGCCTATGGCTACACCTTC
TRBJ1-2,NA,few,TRBV3-1/TRBV3-2,CASSFWTGNYGYTF,TGTGCCAGCAGCTTTTGGACGGGGAACTATGGCTACACCTTC
TRBJ2-3,NA,NA,TRBV2,CASSEGGLYTDTQYF,TGTGCCAGCAGTGAGGGGGGGCTTTACACAGATACGCAGTATTTT
TRBJ1-4,NA,NA,TRBV18,CASSPLRQGPATNEKLFF,TGTGCCAGCTCACCACTAAGGCAGGGCCCTGCAACTAATGAAAAACTGTTTTTT
TRBJ1-5,NA,NA,TRBV28,CASSLGGDVQPQHF,TGTGCCAGCAGTTTGGGAGGGGACGTTCAGCCCCAGCATTTT
TRBJ1-5,NA,NA,TRBV11-2,CASSLSFSNQPQHF,TGTGCCAGCAGCTTGAGTTTTAGCAATCAGCCCCAGCATTTT
TRBJ2-5,NA,NA,TRBV29-1,CSAVDRTQYF,TGCAGCGCCGTTGACAGGACCCAGTACTTC
TRBJ1-3,TRBD1,NA,TRBV19,CASRLRGSGNTIYF,TGTGCCAGTAGACTCAGGGGGAGCGGAAACACCATATATTTT
TRBJ1-4,NA,NA,TRBV5-8,CASSNMGRVNEKLFF,TGTGCCAGCAGTAATATGGGCAGGGTTAATGAAAAACTGTTTTTT
TRBJ1-1,TRBD1,NA,TRBV6-4,CASSDAGTGKAFF,TGTGCCAGCAGTGACGCAGGGACAGGGAAAGCTTTCTTT
TRBJ1-3,NA,NA,TRBV13,CASSAPQGRSGNTIYF,TGTGCCAGCAGCGCTCCACAGGGCCGCTCTGGAAACACCATATATTTT
TRBJ1-3,NA,NA,TRBV21-1,CASSGGGDGNTIYF,TGTGCCAGCAGTGGAGGGGGCGATGGAAACACCATATATTTT
TRBJ1-1,TRBD1,NA,TRBV18,CASSPQTGGINTEAFF,TGTGCCAGCTCACCTCAGACAGGGGGTATTAACACTGAAGCTTTCTTT
TRBJ2-3,TRBD2,few,TRBV2,CASSPAGYTDTQYF,TGTGCCAGCAGCCCAGCGGGGTACACAGATACGCAGTATTTT
TRBJ1-5,TRBD1,NA,TRBV18,CASSQLGTGDHQPQHF,TGTGCCAGCTCTCAGCTCGGGACAGGGGATCATCAGCCCCAGCATTTT
TRBJ1-3,NA,NA,TRBV2,CASTFGGPRGGNTIYF,TGTGCCAGCACCTTTGGGGGCCCAAGGGGCGGAAACACCATATATTTT
TRBJ1-5,TRBD1,once,TRBV11-2,CASSWTGENQPQHF,TGTGCCAGCAGCTGGACAGGGGAGAATCAGCCCCAGCATTTT
TRBJ2-7,NA,NA,TRBV24-1,CATSDVGHHEQYF,TGTGCCACCAGTGATGTGGGGCACCACGAGCAGTACTTC
TRBJ1-2,NA,NA,TRBV7-6,CASSPDTDYGYTF,TGTGCCAGCAGCCCGGACACGGACTATGGCTACACCTTC
TRBJ1-3,TRBD1,NA,TRBV7-9,CASSLLGTVNTIYF,TGTGCCAGCAGCTTATTAGGGACAGTAAACACCATATATTTT
TRBJ1-3,TRBD1,NA,TRBV9,CASSVTTGSRNTIYF,TGTGCCAGCAGCGTCACGACAGGGTCCAGAAACACCATATATTTT
TRBJ2-3,NA,NA,TRBV20-1,CSASVSTDTQYF,TGCAGTGCTAGTGTAAGCACAGATACGCAGTATTTT
TRBJ2-5,TRBD2,NA,TRBV11-2,CASSLAAGGRETQYF,TGTGCCAGCAGCTTAGCCGCGGGGGGAAGAGAGACCCAGTACTTC